These 8 T cell receptor beta chains came from one sample sequenced in a study of T cell repertoires in cytomegalovirus infection. TCRdb ran MiXCR on the reads and lists one entry per CDR3 protein. The table lists more than 150,000 distinct CDR3 sequences, roughly 19% of them singletons, with around 3.1% in the top ten. The sequencing input was PBMCs. Receptors were obtained from a human donor in good health (CMV status not recorded). Some clones in this sample may be carry-over from other donors' samples.

This clonotype showed up just a few times. The V and J genes are TRBV15 and TRBJ2-7, with a tentative D call TRBD2 (5 bases). This CDR3 is built from 17 residues. CDR1 and CDR2 from the germline V gene are LNHNV and YYDKDF (reference sequence). V lost 0 bases, J lost 0 bases, and 15 bases lay in between. CDR3 in amino acids: CATSREMERWASYEQYF. The CDR3 nucleotides are TGTGCCACCAGCAGAGAGATGGAGCGGTGGGCCTCCTACGAGCAGTACTTC.

This clonotype was seen repeatedly, ten times or more. The V and J genes are TRBV5-1 and TRBJ2-2; maybe TRBD2 (6 bases). Germline CDR1 and CDR2: SGHRS and YFSETQ. Trimming stripped 2 bases from V and 6 bases from J, with 17 bases between. The length of the CDR3 is 16 residues. The CDR3 is CASSFGGTVVAGELFF. CDR3 DNA sequence: TGCGCCAGCAGCTTTGGCGGGACGGTGGTCGCCGGGGAGCTGTTTTTT.

The chain is built from TRBV12-3 or TRBV12-4 and TRBJ2-7; 13 bases line up with TRBD2. The ends lost 6 bases at V and 5 bases at J; junction bases unmatched: 10. CDR3 length equals 16 residues. DNA of the CDR3: TGTGCCAGCAGCCTAGGGGGACTAGCGGGACGGAACGAGCAGTACTTC. This codes for CASSLGGLAGRNEQYF.

This clonotype was seen more than once but under ten times. V usage is TRBV5-1 and J usage is TRBJ2-1, with 9 bases identical to TRBD1. The ends lost 5 bases at V and 2 bases at J; junction bases unmatched: 8. Germline V CDR1 and CDR2: SGHRS, YFSETQ. The CDR3 has 16 residues. The CDR3 reads CASRRTGTGPYNEQFF. The CDR3 region has the DNA TGCGCCAGCAGGCGTACCGGGACAGGGCCCTACAATGAGCAGTTCTTC.

This clonotype was found many times. The chain uses TRBV12-3 or TRBV12-4 and TRBJ1-3, with D possibly matching TRBD1 (6 bases). CDR3 length equals 15 residues. V lost 5 bases and J 0 bases, leaving 11 bases between the germline ends. CDR3 amino acids: CASSQTGLSGNTIYF. The CDR3 bases are TGTGCCAGCAGTCAGACAGGTCTCTCTGGAAACACCATATATTTT.

The chain recombines TRBV12-3 or TRBV12-4 with TRBJ2-7, with 8 bases aligning to TRBD1. The CDR3 totals 14 residues. With 4 bases clipped from V and 5 bases from J, the junction kept 7 bases outside the gene matches. Here the CDR3 reads CASSYRQGSNEQYF. CDR3 DNA: TGTGCCAGCAGTTATAGACAGGGGTCTAACGAGCAGTACTTC.

A few counts support this clonotype. This chain uses TRBV6-9 with TRBJ2-7; 8 bases agree with TRBD1. The CDR3 consists of 16 residues. CDR1 is MNHGY, CDR2 SVAAGI, per germline. Losses at the gene ends were 7 bases for V and 3 bases for J; bases not matched to a gene: 14. The CDR3 protein is CASINPSGQENYEQYF. The CDR3 coding sequence is TGTGCCAGCATCAATCCGTCGGGACAGGAAAACTACGAGCAGTACTTC.

Ten or more counts support this clonotype. This chain links TRBV12-3 or TRBV12-4 with TRBJ2-6, with 9 bases matching TRBD1. The CDR3 consists of 18 residues. V shed 4 bases and J 2 bases; nucleotides not matched to a gene: 9. This CDR3 is CASSSPAGQGAGANVLTF. CDR3 sequence (DNA): TGTGCCAGCAGTTCACCCGCGGGACAGGGTGCTGGGGCCAACGTCCTGACTTTC.